The clone carrying this T cell receptor beta chain was counted a few times. Its matching antigen is unknown. This record belongs to a study of OX40 agonist ivuxolimab in advanced cancers. Study results and caveats: CD4+ and CD8+ blood T cells expanded clonally by week 6 at 0.1 to 3.0 mg/kg.

Assay used: immunoSEQ multiplex PCR; TCRdb lists only in-frame clones, some missing. Of around 70,000 clones listed, about 82% are singletons. Looked up from germline, CDR1 is SGHNT and CDR2 is YENEEA. The V end lost 5 bases, the J end lost 9 bases, and 17 bases lay between the germline ends. There are 14 residues in the CDR3. The TCR comes from an adult with an advanced solid tumor such as melanoma, head and neck, liver or kidney cancer. The input for sequencing was CD4+ or CD8+ T cells sorted from blood, taken in a trial of the OX40 agonist ivuxolimab. The rearrangement uses TRBV11-3 and TRBJ2-1; D may be TRBD2 (5 bases). In nucleotides, the CDR3 is TGTGCCAGCAGCCCGACCTCGGGGAGCGCTGAGCAGTTCTTC. It is translated as CASSPTSGSAEQFF.